This TCR beta chain was identified during a study of molecular identifiers for immune sequencing clone quantification. TCRdb recomputed calls from the PCR reads with MiXCR, one row per CDR3 protein. Here the sample spans about 60,000 distinct CDR3 sequences, 15% to 20% being singletons. V lost 0 bases and J lost 4; bases outside the gene matches: 5. CDR1 and CDR2 (germline): MNHNY, SVGAGI (reference sequence). The CDR3 sequence is 15 residues long. This clonotype was seen ten or more times. The specimen sequenced was naive CD8+ T cells from blood, with Jurkat cell RNA spiked in. Regarding subset: FACS-sorted CD8+CD4-CCR7+CD45RA+ naive T cells. The chain has TRBV6-6 and TRBJ2-7; TRBD1 matches at 8 bases. The clonotype comes from a human donor in good health. Some libraries in this study had Jurkat cell RNA spiked in. CDR3 sequence (DNA): TGTGCCAGCAGTTACTCAGTGACAGGGGATTACGAGCAGTACTTC. The encoded protein is CASSYSVTGDYEQYF.